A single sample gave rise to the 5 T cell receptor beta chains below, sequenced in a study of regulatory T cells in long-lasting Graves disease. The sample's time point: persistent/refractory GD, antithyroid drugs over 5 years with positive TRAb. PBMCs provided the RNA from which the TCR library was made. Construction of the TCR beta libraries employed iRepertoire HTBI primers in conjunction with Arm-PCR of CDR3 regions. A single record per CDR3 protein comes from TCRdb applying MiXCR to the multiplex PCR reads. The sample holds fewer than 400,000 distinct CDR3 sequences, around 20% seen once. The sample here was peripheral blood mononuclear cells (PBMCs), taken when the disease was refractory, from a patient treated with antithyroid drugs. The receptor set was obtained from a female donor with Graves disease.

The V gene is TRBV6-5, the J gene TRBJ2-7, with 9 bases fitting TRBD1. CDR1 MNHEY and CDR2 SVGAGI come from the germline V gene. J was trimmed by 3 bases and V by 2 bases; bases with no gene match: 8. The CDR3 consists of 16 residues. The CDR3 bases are TGTGCCAGCAGTTACCCGACAGGGGGTGGTAACTACGAGCAGTACTTC. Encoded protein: CASSYPTGGGNYEQYF.

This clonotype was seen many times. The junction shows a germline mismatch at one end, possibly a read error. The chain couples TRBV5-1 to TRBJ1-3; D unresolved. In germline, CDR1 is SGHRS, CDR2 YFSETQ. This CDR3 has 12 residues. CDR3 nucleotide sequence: TGTGCCAGCAGCTTGGACGGAAACACCATATATTTT. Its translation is CASSLDGNTIYF.

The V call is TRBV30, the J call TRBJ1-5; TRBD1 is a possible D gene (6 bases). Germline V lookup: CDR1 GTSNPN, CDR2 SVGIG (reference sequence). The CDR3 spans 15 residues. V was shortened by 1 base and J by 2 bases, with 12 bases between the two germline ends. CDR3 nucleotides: TGTGCCTGGAGTGGCGGGACAATGGGCAATCAGCCCCAGCATTTT. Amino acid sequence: CAWSGGTMGNQPQHF.

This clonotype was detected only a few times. The CDR3 region has the DNA TGCAGCGTTAGTGATGGAAACACCATATATTTT. Protein product: CSVSDGNTIYF. This chain uses TRBV29-1 with TRBJ1-3; no clear D gene. V dropped 5 bases and J dropped 3 bases, with 5 bases sitting between them. This CDR3 region has 11 residues. Germline CDR1 is SQVTM and CDR2 is ANQGSEA.

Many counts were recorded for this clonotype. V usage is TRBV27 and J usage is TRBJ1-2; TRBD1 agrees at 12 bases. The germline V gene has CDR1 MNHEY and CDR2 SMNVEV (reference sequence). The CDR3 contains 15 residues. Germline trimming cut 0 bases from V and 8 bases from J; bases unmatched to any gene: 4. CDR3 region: CASSLSGTGGGGYTF. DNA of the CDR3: TGTGCCAGCAGTTTATCTGGGACAGGGGGCGGCGGCTACACCTTC.